The 22 T cell receptor beta chains reported below all come from one sample, sequenced in a study of shared clonotypes between healthy human individuals (TCRdb year 2020). Library preparation used the immunoSEQ multiplex PCR assay. The clones in this table, taken by TCRdb from immuneACCESS, are in-frame only. Not every clone is retained; where verified, under half of the shortfall comes from an unresolved V gene, and the cause of the rest is unknown. This sample gives about 2 million clones in total; over 85% of them show up just once. Around 0.13% of the sample is held by the ten biggest clonotypes. Sequences were obtained from naive CD4+ T cells sorted from blood. The meaning of the sample's cell subset or site label: CD45RA+ positively selected. The receptors were sampled from a man in his late teens or twenties in good health.

V is TRBV18 and J is TRBJ2-3; D is unresolved. This CDR3 region has 13 residues. V gave up 6 bases and J gave up 4 bases, with 11 bases separating them. Germline V CDR1 and CDR2: KGHSH, LQKENI. CDR3 sequence reads: CASSPGPSDTQYF. CDR3 bases: TGTGCCAGCTCCCCCGGACCATCAGATACGCAGTATTTT.

This rearrangement joins TRBV2 to TRBJ2-5, with 7 bases lining up with TRBD2. Germline V CDR1 and CDR2: SNHLY, FYNNEI. The CDR3 has 14 residues. Trimming took 6 bases from V and 3 from J; bases not matched to a gene: 7. CDR3 bases: TGTGCCAGCAGACCGACTAGCCAAGAAGAGACCCAGTACTTC. It encodes CASRPTSQEETQYF.

This chain uses TRBV12-5 with TRBJ1-1; D is perhaps TRBD1 (5 bases). Per germline, CDR1 LGHNT and CDR2 FRNRAP. Trimming removed 2 bases from V and 7 bases from J, with 17 bases in between. The CDR3 runs 15 residues. The CDR3 nucleotides are TGTGCTAGTGGTTTGAAGCCGGGACCCCCCTTTGAAGCTTTCTTT. Protein: CASGLKPGPPFEAFF.

V is TRBV10-1 and J is TRBJ2-7; D is uncertain. The CDR3 is 12 residues long. V was pared by 9 bases and J by 4 bases, with 13 bases between. Germline CDR1 WNHNN, CDR2 SYGVQD (reference sequence). The CDR3 DNA sequence: TGCGCCAGAGCCCCTAAGAAGTACGAGCAGTACTTC. Its protein is CARAPKKYEQYF.

The chain joins TRBV10-3 to TRBJ1-6; no reliable D call. The germline V and J ends were trimmed by 3 bases and 10 bases, with 13 bases remaining between them. Germline V CDR1 and CDR2: ENHRY, SYGVKD. This CDR3 has 14 amino acids. The CDR3 loop reads CAISEPGRESPLHF. In DNA form, the CDR3 reads TGTGCCATCAGTGAACCGGGGAGAGAATCACCCCTCCACTTT.

About this clone itself: Other DNA sequences in the sample encode the same CDR3. The V and J genes are TRBV6-5 and TRBJ1-1, with D perhaps matching TRBD1 (6 bases). Trimming took 5 bases from V and 3 from J, leaving 7 bases between them. The germline V gene encodes CDR1 MNHEY and CDR2 SVGAGI. The CDR3 length is 12 residues. The CDR3 is CASSRTDTEAFF. The CDR3 nucleotides read TGTGCCAGCAGTCGGACAGACACTGAAGCTTTCTTT.

The chain joins TRBV28 to TRBJ2-7, with D hard to call. V lost 5 bases and J 1 base, leaving 6 bases between the germline ends. This CDR3 region has 12 residues. Germline CDR1 reads MDHEN; CDR2 reads SYDVKM. The CDR3 DNA reads as TGTGCCAGCAGTCTACATTCCTACGAGCAGTACTTC. Translation: CASSLHSYEQYF.

The chain carries TRBV7-2 and TRBJ1-1; perhaps TRBD1 as D (5 bases). This CDR3 contains 15 residues. Trimming shortened V by 1 base and J by 0 bases, and 9 bases separated the two germline ends. Per the germline V gene, CDR1 is SGHTA and CDR2 is FQGNSA. The CDR3 DNA is TGTGCCAGCAGCTTAGGACAGCCTATGAACACTGAAGCTTTCTTT. This encodes CASSLGQPMNTEAFF.

This clone was recorded once. The CDR3 protein is CASRSRDRPTYEQYF. In nucleotides, the CDR3 is TGTGCCAGCAGATCCCGGGACCGCCCTACCTACGAGCAGTACTTC. The chain employs TRBV28 and TRBJ2-7; D may be TRBD1 or TRBD2 (5 bases each). The ends were cut back, 6 bases at V and 2 bases at J, with 17 bases in the middle. Germline loops: CDR1 MDHEN, CDR2 SYDVKM. CDR3 length equals 15 residues.

J is TRBJ1-5 and V is TRBV2; possible D gene TRBD1, 5 bases. Germline CDR1 is SNHLY and CDR2 is FYNNEI. V was trimmed by 2 bases and J by 4 bases, leaving 12 bases between them. The CDR3 contains 15 residues. CDR3: CASSEMGLGNQPQHF. DNA of the CDR3: TGTGCCAGCAGTGAAATGGGGCTCGGGAATCAGCCCCAGCATTTT. Complete variable domain (other parts from reference TRBV2 and TRBJ1-5): EPEVTQTPSHQVTQMGQEVILRCVPISNHLYFYWYRQILGQKVEFLVSFYNNEISEKSEIFDDQFSVERPDGSNFTLKIRSTKLEDSAMYFCASSEMGLGNQPQHFGDGTRLSIL.

A remark on this clone: The same CDR3 arises from other DNA sequences in this sample as well. This chain joins TRBV18 and TRBJ2-3; D call uncertain. Per the germline V gene, CDR1 is KGHSH and CDR2 is LQKENI. The CDR3 spans 12 residues. V was pared by 4 bases and J by 3 bases, with 5 bases between. The CDR3 loop is CASSLATDTQYF. CDR3 coding DNA: TGTGCCAGCTCACTAGCTACAGATACGCAGTATTTT.

This clone was seen a few times. The V call is TRBV5-5, the J call TRBJ1-5; unclear D gene. Deletions cut 1 base from V and 4 bases from J, with 6 bases between. The CDR3 covers 13 residues. The V gene's germline CDR1 is SGHKS and CDR2 YYEKEE (reference sequence). The CDR3 loop reads CASSLTGNQPQHF. Here the CDR3 DNA reads TGTGCCAGCAGCTTGACGGGGAATCAGCCCCAGCATTTT. Looking up the rest from reference TRBV5-5 and TRBJ1-5 gives the full variable domain: DAGVTQSPTHLIKTRGQQVTLRCSPISGHKSVSWYQQVLGQGPQFIFQYYEKEERGRGNFPDRFSARQFPNYSSELNVNALLLGDSALYLCASSLTGNQPQHFGDGTRLSIL.

V usage is TRBV2 and J usage is TRBJ2-2; 10 nucleotides agree with TRBD1. V lost 6 bases to trimming and J lost 0 bases; unmatched junction nucleotides: 1. CDR3 length: 15 residues. Germline CDR1 reads SNHLY; CDR2 reads FYNNEI. CDR3 loop: CASRTGGANTGELFF. For the CDR3, the DNA is TGTGCCAGCAGGACAGGGGGCGCGAACACCGGGGAGCTGTTTTTT.

Here the CDR3 reads CASSFQQSMNTEAFF. The CDR3 bases are TGTGCCAGCAGTTTTCAGCAGTCCATGAACACTGAAGCTTTCTTT. The chain employs TRBV27 and TRBJ1-1; no clear D gene. V lost 3 bases, J lost 0 bases, and 11 bases lay in between. In germline, CDR1 is MNHEY, CDR2 SMNVEV (reference sequence). CDR3 length equals 15 residues.

The chain recombines TRBV29-1 with TRBJ1-2, with 8 bases fitting TRBD1. Trimming at V came to 4 bases and at J to 0 bases, leaving 7 bases not matched to a gene. Germline V lookup: CDR1 SQVTM, CDR2 ANQGSEA. The CDR3 extends over 15 amino acids. The CDR3 loop reads CSVGAGGLTNYGYTF. CDR3 nucleotide sequence: TGCAGCGTTGGGGCAGGGGGCCTCACTAACTATGGCTACACCTTC.

The rearrangement joins TRBV5-1 to TRBJ1-1; no firm D call. The germline V gene has CDR1 SGHRS and CDR2 YFSETQ. The CDR3 has 14 amino acids. Trimming pared 4 bases from V and 0 bases from J, leaving 10 bases between. CDR3 sequence: CASSQITVNTEAFF. The CDR3 region has the DNA TGCGCCAGCAGCCAGATCACAGTGAACACTGAAGCTTTCTTT. The variable domain in full, with the rest retrieved from reference TRBV5-1 and TRBJ1-1, is KAGVTQTPRYLIKTRGQQVTLSCSPISGHRSVSWYQQTPGQGLQFLFEYFSETQRNKGNFPGRFSGRQFSNSRSEMNVSTLELGDSALYLCASSQITVNTEAFFGQGTRLTVV.

The V and J genes are TRBV2 and TRBJ2-5; 9 bases map to TRBD1. The germline V gene encodes CDR1 SNHLY and CDR2 FYNNEI. The length of the CDR3 is 15 residues. V gave up 4 bases and J gave up 5 bases; unmatched junction bases: 8. The CDR3 DNA reads TGTGCCAGCAGTGGGGGACAGGGTGTTTCGGAGACCCAGTACTTC. Translation gives CASSGGQGVSETQYF.

This chain connects TRBV5-1 to TRBJ2-5, with D unresolved. This CDR3 is built from 13 residues. Germline V gives CDR1 SGHRS, CDR2 YFSETQ. The V end was cut by 0 bases, the J end by 3 bases, with 6 bases between. CDR3 DNA: TGCGCCAGCAGCTTGGTACCCGAAGAGACCCAGTACTTC. Amino acids: CASSLVPEETQYF. The entire variable domain, with the rest obtained from reference TRBV5-1 and TRBJ2-5, is as follows: KAGVTQTPRYLIKTRGQQVTLSCSPISGHRSVSWYQQTPGQGLQFLFEYFSETQRNKGNFPGRFSGRQFSNSRSEMNVSTLELGDSALYLCASSLVPEETQYFGPGTRLLVL.

V gene TRBV6-5 combines with J gene TRBJ1-6, with a weak D call TRBD1 (6 bases). V gave up 6 bases and J gave up 9 bases, with 18 bases separating them. The CDR3 length is 15 residues. Germline V gene sequence: CDR1 MNHEY, CDR2 SVGAGI. The CDR3 DNA reads as TGTGCCAGCAGCCGGGGGGCAGAAAGGGTTTCACCCCTCCACTTT. Translated: CASSRGAERVSPLHF.

This chain connects TRBV7-9 to TRBJ2-7; D is possibly TRBD1 (5 bases). Germline V gene lookup returns CDR1 SEHNR and CDR2 FQNEAQ (reference sequence). Trimming left V 3 bases short and J 7 bases short, with 13 bases between. This CDR3 spans 13 amino acids. In nucleotides, the CDR3 is TGTGCCAGCAGCTTGCTTTCAGGGCGTGAGCAGTACTTC. Protein sequence: CASSLLSGREQYF.

Note on this clone: A much larger clone is a single base away; this may be a read error. The rearrangement joins TRBV6-6 to TRBJ2-7; 10 nucleotides match TRBD1. V dropped 2 bases and J dropped 3; count of bases not matched to a gene: 1. Germline V gene lookup returns CDR1 MNHNY and CDR2 SVGAGI (reference sequence). The CDR3 sequence is 14 residues long. The CDR3 region is CASSYRDRGYEQYF. The CDR3 DNA follows: TGTGCCAGCAGTTACCGGGACAGGGGCTACGAGCAGTACTTC.

The rearrangement uses TRBV30 and TRBJ2-3; D remains ambiguous. The CDR3 loop spans 15 amino acids. Trimming removed 1 base at V and 0 bases at J, with 11 bases between. Germline CDR1 and CDR2: GTSNPN and SVGIG (reference sequence). The CDR3 reads CAWSAQGASTDTQYF. Written as DNA, the CDR3 is TGTGCCTGGAGTGCCCAAGGAGCTAGCACAGATACGCAGTATTTT.